The rows below give T cell receptor beta chains drawn from one sample of a study of blood T cell repertoires in COVID-19. Repertoires were generated with immunoSEQ multiplex PCR, while TCRdb's copy carries only in-frame clones and drops some. The sample holds about 220,000 clones, approximately 81% seen once. The specimen was peripheral blood. The receptors were sampled from an older woman who had recovered from COVID-19. Both conserved end residues are part of each CDR3. The D gene is left open where the match is weak. Expanded clones are given a class, and other clones once, few, many or no size at all.

TRBD1,-,TRBV4-1,TRBJ1-5,TGCGCCAGCAGCCAAACGAGCGACAGGGAGCCCCATCAGCCCCAGCATTTT,CASSQTSDREPHQPQHF
-,-,TRBV29-1,TRBJ2-2,TGCAGCGTCCCCCGAGGGACAAACACCGGGGAGCTGTTTTTT,CSVPRGTNTGELFF
-,-,TRBV5-1,TRBJ1-1,TGCGCCAGCCAACAGGGAATTAGGGGTCGGATGAACACTGAAGCTTTCTTT,CASQQGIRGRMNTEAFF
-,-,TRBV7-9,TRBJ2-7,TGTGCCAGCAGCTTAGCACCAGGGAGGACCTACGAGCAGTACTTC,CASSLAPGRTYEQYF
TRBD2,-,TRBV19,TRBJ2-1,TGTGCCAGTCTAGCGGGAGGGTCAGGGAATGAGCAGTTCTTC,CASLAGGSGNEQFF
TRBD2,-,TRBV7-2,TRBJ2-2,TGTGCCAGCAGCTTAAGCGGGGGAGGCGTCGGGGAGCTGTTTTTT,CASSLSGGGVGELFF
-,-,TRBV30,TRBJ2-3,TGTGCCTGGATGAAGCGTTTGGTAGATACGCAGTATTTT,CAWMKRLVDTQYF
-,-,TRBV7-7,TRBJ1-1,TGTGCTAGCAGCTTAAGTGAGAACAGTGAAGCTTTCTTT,CASSLSENSEAFF
TRBD2,-,TRBV5-1,TRBJ2-2,TGCGCCAGCAGCCAAGCAACTAGCGGGGGACCGGGCGGGGAGCTGTTTTTT,CASSQATSGGPGGELFF
TRBD1,-,TRBV6-5,TRBJ2-7,TGTGCCAGCAGCAGGGGGCACGAGCAGTACTTC,CASSRGHEQYF
TRBD2,-,TRBV12-5,TRBJ2-7,TGTGCTAGTGGATGGGGGGGGACCTACGAGCAGTACTTC,CASGWGGTYEQYF
-,-,TRBV5-1,TRBJ2-5,TGCGCCAGCAGCTTGGGTGGGGGGGCCTCTTGGGAGACCCAGTACTTC,CASSLGGGASWETQYF
TRBD1,-,TRBV5-1,TRBJ2-7,TGCGCCAGCAGCTGGAGAGGCCGGGACAGCACCCTAGGTACCTACGAGCAGTACTTC,CASSWRGRDSTLGTYEQYF
-,-,TRBV5-6,TRBJ2-5,TGTGCCAGCAGCCACACTTGGACAAATAAAGAGACCCAGTACTTC,CASSHTWTNKETQYF
TRBD1,-,TRBV7-3,TRBJ2-3,TGTGCCAGCAGCTGGAACAGGGGAGCAGATACGCAGTATTTT,CASSWNRGADTQYF
-,-,TRBV5-4,TRBJ1-5,TGTGCCAGCAGCTTAGAGAATCAGCCCCAGCATTTT,CASSLENQPQHF
-,-,TRBV2,TRBJ1-1,TGTGCCAGCAGTGCCACCGAGGGCACTGAAGCTTTCTTT,CASSATEGTEAFF
TRBD1,-,TRBV7-6,TRBJ2-5,TGTGCCAGCAGCATGCGCCGGGACAGGGGGTACCAAGAGACCCAGTACTTC,CASSMRRDRGYQETQYF
TRBD1,-,TRBV6-5,TRBJ1-5,TGTGCCGAGGGGGCATACAATCAGCCCCAGCATTTT,CAEGAYNQPQHF
-,-,TRBV21-1,TRBJ1-2,TGTGCCAGCAGCAAAGTCCCTCAGACAGCCTTTAACTATGGCTACACCTTC,CASSKVPQTAFNYGYTF
TRBD1,-,TRBV5-4,TRBJ1-1,TGTGCCAGCAGCCTGACAGGGGGGAGCACTGAAGCTTTCTTT,CASSLTGGSTEAFF
-,-,TRBV10-2,TRBJ1-2,TGCGCCAGCAGTGAAGGGGGAAGGTCTGGCTACACCTTC,CASSEGGRSGYTF
-,-,TRBV4-2,TRBJ1-2,TGTGCCAGCAGCCAAGTGGGGGGATCGGCCTATGGCTACACCTTC,CASSQVGGSAYGYTF
-,few,TRBV19,TRBJ2-5,TGTGCCTCCGCGGGACCTTCGCAGACCCAGTACTTC,CASAGPSQTQYF
-,-,TRBV4-1,TRBJ1-2,TGCGCCAGCAGCGATCTCCCCAGGCGAATCTATGGCTACACCTTC,CASSDLPRRIYGYTF
TRBD1,-,TRBV10-3,TRBJ1-1,TGTGCCATCAGCGACAGGGGATACAGCACTGAAGCTTTCTTT,CAISDRGYSTEAFF
-,-,TRBV5-4,TRBJ2-5,TGTGCCAGCAGCTCCCTAGGTCGGCAAGAGACCCAGTACTTC,CASSSLGRQETQYF
TRBD1,-,TRBV7-2,TRBJ1-1,TGTGCCAGCAGCTTACGGACAGGTTTGAACACTGAAGCTTTCTTT,CASSLRTGLNTEAFF
TRBD2,-,TRBV5-1,TRBJ2-2,TGCGCCAGCAGGAAAAAACTAGCGGACCCCACCGGGGAGCTGTTTTTT,CASRKKLADPTGELFF
TRBD1,few,TRBV2,TRBJ1-6,TGTGCCAGCAGATTGACAGGGCTGGGTAATTCACCCCTCCACTTT,CASRLTGLGNSPLHF
TRBD1,-,TRBV30,TRBJ2-5,TGTGCCTGGAGTGAGGCAGGGGGCCTGGAGACCCAGTACTTC,CAWSEAGGLETQYF
TRBD2,-,TRBV19,TRBJ2-5,TGTGCCAGTAGTGGGGGACTAAGGGAGACCCAGTACTTC,CASSGGLRETQYF
TRBD1,-,TRBV9,TRBJ1-1,TGTGCCAGCAGCACGACAGGGGTTAACACTGAAGCTTTCTTT,CASSTTGVNTEAFF
TRBD1,few,TRBV4-3,TRBJ1-5,TGCGCCAGCAGCCAAGATGGGGACAGGGGTCAGCCCCAGCATTTT,CASSQDGDRGQPQHF
-,-,TRBV7-6,TRBJ2-3,TGTGCCAGCAGCTCCCGCCGCGGGCAGGGCACAGATACGCAGTATTTT,CASSSRRGQGTDTQYF
-,-,TRBV2,TRBJ2-7,TGTGCCAGCAGTGAATCGTCTCACAGGGTGGTGTACGAGCAGTACTTC,CASSESSHRVVYEQYF
TRBD2,-,TRBV7-3,TRBJ2-3,TGTGCCAGCAGCTTAGCTAGCGGGGGGACGTCAGATACGCAGTATTTT,CASSLASGGTSDTQYF
-,few,TRBV7-3,TRBJ1-6,TGTGCCAGCAGCTTAACCGGCAGGAATTCACCCCTCCACTTT,CASSLTGRNSPLHF
-,-,TRBV19,TRBJ1-2,TGTGCCAGTAGTATAGGTGCGGCGGACGGGAATGGCTACACCTTC,CASSIGAADGNGYTF
-,-,TRBV11-2,TRBJ2-3,TGTGCCAGCACCGATCACAGGGTGAACAAGTATTTT,CASTDHRVNKYF
-,many,TRBV5-4,TRBJ2-2,TGTGCCAGCAGCCCAAGACAGACCGGGGAGCTGTTTTTT,CASSPRQTGELFF
TRBD1,-,TRBV29-1,TRBJ1-2,TGCAGCCACGGGGGACAGGGAGTAAACTATGGCTACACCTTC,CSHGGQGVNYGYTF
TRBD1,-,TRBV24-1,TRBJ1-5,TGTGCTCCAAGGGGGACAGCGAGTTTCAATCAGCCCCAGCATTTT,CAPRGTASFNQPQHF
TRBD1,-,TRBV6-5,TRBJ1-5,TGTGCCAGCAGTCGGGACAGGGGCGACAATCAGCCCCAGCATTTT,CASSRDRGDNQPQHF
TRBD2,-,TRBV9,TRBJ2-5,TGTGCCAGCAGCGTGGGGACTAGCGGGGGCGGGGAGGAGACCCAGTACTTC,CASSVGTSGGGEETQYF
-,-,TRBV5-1,TRBJ2-5,TGCGCCAGCAGAACAGAACCGCAAGAGACCCAGTACTTC,CASRTEPQETQYF
TRBD2,-,TRBV24-1,TRBJ2-1,TGTGCCACCAGTGATTCGCGGGGGGGAACCTACAATGAGCAGTTCTTC,CATSDSRGGTYNEQFF
TRBD2,few,TRBV6-1,TRBJ2-3,TGTGCCAGCAGGGAACTAGCGGGGGGTACATTCGCAGATACGCAGTATTTT,CASRELAGGTFADTQYF
-,few,TRBV7-9,TRBJ2-7,TGTGCCAGCAGCCAGCGGGCCGCCTACGAGCAGTACTTC,CASSQRAAYEQYF
TRBD1,-,TRBV5-1,TRBJ1-6,TGCGCCAGCAGTTCCGGGACAGGGGGGTCACCCCTCCACTTT,CASSSGTGGSPLHF